Below, one T cell receptor (beta chain) is given with its context. Original handling: Cell counts per sample came from amplifying reference gene primers. Sequencing was performed with immunoSEQ multiplex PCR; in TCRdb, only in-frame clones are kept and a portion is missing. That table furnishes V, J and clone size, whereas the DNA furnished D and trimming. The data contain some 250,000 clones, 65% to 85% of them singletons. This specimen comes from a study of blood T cell repertoires in COVID-19. Study-wide context: Whether acute or convalescent, the COVID-19 samples came from the United States, Italy and Spain. The analysed material was cDNA or gDNA that came from T cells, B-cell-depleted T cells, or PBMCs.

In germline, CDR1 is LGHNA, CDR2 YSLEER. V lost 4 bases to trimming and J lost 3 bases; unmatched junction nucleotides: 14. This CDR3 contains 18 residues. The sequenced sample was peripheral blood. The receptor's source is a man aged 40-49 years with active or convalescent COVID-19. The genes are TRBV4-3 and TRBJ1-4, with 7 nucleotides matching TRBD1. CDR3 in DNA: TGCGCCAGCAGCCCTCAGGGACAGCATACTTTACCTAATGAAAAACTGTTTTTT. Translated, it gives CASSPQGQHTLPNEKLFF.